This T cell receptor beta chain appears in the sequencing data of a study of T cells in Graves' hyperthyroidism and ophthalmopathy. TCR beta CDR3 regions were amplified from RNA transcripts. The HTBI primer set served for first-round RT-PCR of the TCR CDR3. One entry per CDR3 protein, called by TCRdb with MiXCR from the multiplex PCR reads. The sample yields hundreds of thousands of distinct CDR3 sequences, about 20% seen once. Clinical symptoms, serum thyroxine and TRAb, thyroid ultrasound and orbital computed tomography together formed the diagnostic basis. It was approximately 9.7 ml of fresh peripheral blood that supplied the PBMCs. This clonotype originated in a man younger than 40 with Graves' ophthalmopathy. Sequences were obtained from blood.

CDR3 DNA sequence: TGCAGTGCTATGTCCCAAGATACGCAGTATTTT. Encoded protein: CSAMSQDTQYF. J is TRBJ2-3 and V is TRBV20-1, with D unresolved. The ends were cut back, 4 bases at V and 5 bases at J, with 7 bases in the middle. The V gene's germline CDR1 is DFQATT and CDR2 SNEGSKA (reference sequence). This CDR3 spans 11 amino acids.